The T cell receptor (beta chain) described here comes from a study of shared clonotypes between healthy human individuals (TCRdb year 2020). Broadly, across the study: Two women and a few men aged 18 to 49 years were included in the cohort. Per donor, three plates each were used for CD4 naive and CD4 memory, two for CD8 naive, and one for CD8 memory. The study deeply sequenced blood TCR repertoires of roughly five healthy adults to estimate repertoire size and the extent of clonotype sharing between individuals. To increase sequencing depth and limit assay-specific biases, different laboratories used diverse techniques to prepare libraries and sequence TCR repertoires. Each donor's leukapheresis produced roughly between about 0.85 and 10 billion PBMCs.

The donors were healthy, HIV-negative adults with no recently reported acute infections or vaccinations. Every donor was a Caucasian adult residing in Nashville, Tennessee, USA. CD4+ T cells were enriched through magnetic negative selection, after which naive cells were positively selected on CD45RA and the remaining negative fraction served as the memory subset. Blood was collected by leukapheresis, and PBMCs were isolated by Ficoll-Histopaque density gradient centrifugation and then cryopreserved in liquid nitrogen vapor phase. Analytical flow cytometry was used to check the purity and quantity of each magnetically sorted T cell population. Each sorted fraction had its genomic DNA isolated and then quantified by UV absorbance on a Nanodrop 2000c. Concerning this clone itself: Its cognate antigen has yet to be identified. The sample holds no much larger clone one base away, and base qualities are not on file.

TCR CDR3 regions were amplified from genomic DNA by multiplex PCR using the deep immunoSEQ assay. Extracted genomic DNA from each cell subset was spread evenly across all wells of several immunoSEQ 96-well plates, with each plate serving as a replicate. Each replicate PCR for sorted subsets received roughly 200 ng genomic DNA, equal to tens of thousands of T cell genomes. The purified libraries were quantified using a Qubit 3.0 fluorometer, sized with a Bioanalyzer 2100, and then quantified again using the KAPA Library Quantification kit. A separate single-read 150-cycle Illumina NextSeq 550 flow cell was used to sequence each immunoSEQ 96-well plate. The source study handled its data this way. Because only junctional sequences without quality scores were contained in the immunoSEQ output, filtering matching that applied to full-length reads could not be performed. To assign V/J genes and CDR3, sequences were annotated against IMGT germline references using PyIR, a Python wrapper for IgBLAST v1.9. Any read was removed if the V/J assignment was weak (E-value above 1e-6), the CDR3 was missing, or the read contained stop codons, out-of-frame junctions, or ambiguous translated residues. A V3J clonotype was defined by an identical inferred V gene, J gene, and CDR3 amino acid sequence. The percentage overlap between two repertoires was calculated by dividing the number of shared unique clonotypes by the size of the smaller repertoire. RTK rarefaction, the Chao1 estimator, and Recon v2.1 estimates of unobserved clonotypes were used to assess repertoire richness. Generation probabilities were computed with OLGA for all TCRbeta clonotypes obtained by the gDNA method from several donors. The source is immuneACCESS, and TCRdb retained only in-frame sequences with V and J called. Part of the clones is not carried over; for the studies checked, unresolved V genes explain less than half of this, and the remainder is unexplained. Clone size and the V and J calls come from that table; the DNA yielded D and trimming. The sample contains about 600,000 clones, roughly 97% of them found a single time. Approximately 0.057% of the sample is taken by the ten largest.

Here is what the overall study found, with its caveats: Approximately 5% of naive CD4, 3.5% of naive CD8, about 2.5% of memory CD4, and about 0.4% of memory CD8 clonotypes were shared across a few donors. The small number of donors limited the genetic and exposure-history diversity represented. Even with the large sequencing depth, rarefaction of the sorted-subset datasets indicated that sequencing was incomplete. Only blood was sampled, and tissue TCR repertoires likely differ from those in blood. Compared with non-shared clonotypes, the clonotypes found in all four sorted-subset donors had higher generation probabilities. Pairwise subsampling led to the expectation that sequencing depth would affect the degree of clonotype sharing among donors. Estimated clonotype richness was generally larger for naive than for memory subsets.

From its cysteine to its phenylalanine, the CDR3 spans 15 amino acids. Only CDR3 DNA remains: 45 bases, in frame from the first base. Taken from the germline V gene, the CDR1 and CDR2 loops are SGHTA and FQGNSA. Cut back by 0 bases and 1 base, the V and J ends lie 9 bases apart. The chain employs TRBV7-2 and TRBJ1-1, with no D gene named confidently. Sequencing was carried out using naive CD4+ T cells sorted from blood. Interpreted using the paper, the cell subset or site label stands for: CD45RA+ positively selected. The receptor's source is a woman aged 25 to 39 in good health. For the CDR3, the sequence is CASSLALAANTEAFF. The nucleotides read TGTGCCAGCAGCTTAGCATTAGCAGCGAACACTGAAGCTTTCTTT.